This TCR beta chain was obtained from a study of cytomegalovirus exposure and HLA in healthy donors. General study findings and limits: Further analysis, carried out later, found HLA-associated TCR beta chains more clonally expanded than equally common other chains. Both high specificity and high sensitivity reportedly marked the classifier's diagnosis of cytomegalovirus status.

Concerning this clone itself: Antigen specificity is unknown.

The CDR3 runs 16 residues. V was pared by 6 bases and J by 2 bases, with 17 bases between. Germline loops: CDR1 SEHNR, CDR2 FQNEAQ (reference sequence). Both 60 Vbeta primers and 13 Jbeta primers went into the PCR. In the authors' workflow: Roughly 10 million shared chains were among approximately 87 million unique TCR beta chains counted in a later analysis. The method was immunoSEQ multiplex PCR; TCRdb's version includes in-frame clones alone and lacks a portion of them. V and J calls and clone size are copied from that table; D and trimming were computed from the DNA. The sample includes about 150,000 clones, around 75% of them seen just once.

The specimen sequenced was PBMCs. This clonotype was obtained from a man aged 55 to 70 in good health and CMV-seronegative. This chain joins TRBV7-9 and TRBJ2-1, with D perhaps TRBD1 (5 bases). The CDR3 sequence: CASSDVGDPAYNEQFF. CDR3 nucleotides: TGTGCCAGCAGTGACGTAGGGGATCCCGCCTACAATGAGCAGTTCTTC.